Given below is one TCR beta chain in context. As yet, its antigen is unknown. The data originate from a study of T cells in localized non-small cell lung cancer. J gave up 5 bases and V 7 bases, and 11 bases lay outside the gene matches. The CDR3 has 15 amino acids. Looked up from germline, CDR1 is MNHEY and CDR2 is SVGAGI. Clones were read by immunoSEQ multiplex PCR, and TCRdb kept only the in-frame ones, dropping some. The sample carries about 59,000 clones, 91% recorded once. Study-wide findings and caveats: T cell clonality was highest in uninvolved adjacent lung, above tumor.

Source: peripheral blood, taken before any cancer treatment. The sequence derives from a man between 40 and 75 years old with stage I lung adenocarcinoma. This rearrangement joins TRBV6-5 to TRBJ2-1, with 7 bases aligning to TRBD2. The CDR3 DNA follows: TGTGCCAGCATGAATGGTGGACTAGTGAACAATGAGCAGTTCTTC. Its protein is CASMNGGLVNNEQFF.